This TCR beta chain was sequenced during a study of glioma-infiltrating T cells. General study findings and limits: Only very few CDR3 sequences appeared in both tissue and blood. Gliomas, especially low-grade, showed above-expected tissue-blood divergence; non-neoplastic patients showed below.

This clonotype has just a few counts. The antigen is undetermined. Amplification of TCR alpha and beta CDR3 regions from RNA used iRepertoire nested multiplex PCR. Input was about 100-450 ng of tissue mRNA or PBMC total RNA. TCRdb fed the multiplex PCR reads into MiXCR, producing one record per CDR3 protein. The data hold around 190,000 distinct CDR3 sequences, with over 40% observed a single time. The V end was cut by 6 bases, the J end by 1 base, with 15 bases between. The CDR3 consists of 15 residues. The material sequenced was glioma tissue, nonneoplastic brain tissue, or PBMCs (not recorded which). The clonotype originates from a human donor with low-grade glioma or glioblastoma, undergoing nonglioma brain surgery, or in good health (not recorded which). The V call is TRBV12-3 or TRBV12-4, the J call TRBJ1-1; D is unclear. The CDR3 reads CASSTPGVGNTEAFF. CDR3 coding DNA: TGTGCCAGCAGCACGCCGGGTGTGGGGAACACTGAAGCTTTCTTT.